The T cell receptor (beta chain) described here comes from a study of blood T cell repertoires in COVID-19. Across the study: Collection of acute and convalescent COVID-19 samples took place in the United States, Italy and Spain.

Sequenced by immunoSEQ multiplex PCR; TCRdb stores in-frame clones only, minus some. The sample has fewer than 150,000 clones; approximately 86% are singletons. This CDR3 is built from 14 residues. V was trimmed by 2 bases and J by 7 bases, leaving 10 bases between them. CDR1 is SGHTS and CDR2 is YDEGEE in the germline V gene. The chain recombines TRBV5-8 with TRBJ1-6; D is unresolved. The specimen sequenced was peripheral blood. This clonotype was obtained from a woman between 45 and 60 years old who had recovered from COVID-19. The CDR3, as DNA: TGTGCCAGCAGCTTACGGACGGGGAATTCACCCCTCCACTTT. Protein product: CASSLRTGNSPLHF.